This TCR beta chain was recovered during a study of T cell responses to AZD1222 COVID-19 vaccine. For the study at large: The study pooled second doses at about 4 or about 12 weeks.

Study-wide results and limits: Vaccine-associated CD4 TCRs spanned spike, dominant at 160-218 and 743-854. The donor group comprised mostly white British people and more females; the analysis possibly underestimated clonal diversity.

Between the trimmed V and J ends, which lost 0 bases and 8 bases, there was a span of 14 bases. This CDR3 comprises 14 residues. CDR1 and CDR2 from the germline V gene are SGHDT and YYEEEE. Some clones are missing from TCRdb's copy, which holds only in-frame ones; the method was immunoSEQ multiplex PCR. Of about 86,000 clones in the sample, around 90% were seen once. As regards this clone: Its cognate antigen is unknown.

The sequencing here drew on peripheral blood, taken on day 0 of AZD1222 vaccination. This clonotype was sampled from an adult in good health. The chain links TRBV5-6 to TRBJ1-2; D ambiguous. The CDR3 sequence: CASSLELKRWGYTF. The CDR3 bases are TGTGCCAGCAGCTTGGAGTTGAAGCGGTGGGGCTACACCTTC.